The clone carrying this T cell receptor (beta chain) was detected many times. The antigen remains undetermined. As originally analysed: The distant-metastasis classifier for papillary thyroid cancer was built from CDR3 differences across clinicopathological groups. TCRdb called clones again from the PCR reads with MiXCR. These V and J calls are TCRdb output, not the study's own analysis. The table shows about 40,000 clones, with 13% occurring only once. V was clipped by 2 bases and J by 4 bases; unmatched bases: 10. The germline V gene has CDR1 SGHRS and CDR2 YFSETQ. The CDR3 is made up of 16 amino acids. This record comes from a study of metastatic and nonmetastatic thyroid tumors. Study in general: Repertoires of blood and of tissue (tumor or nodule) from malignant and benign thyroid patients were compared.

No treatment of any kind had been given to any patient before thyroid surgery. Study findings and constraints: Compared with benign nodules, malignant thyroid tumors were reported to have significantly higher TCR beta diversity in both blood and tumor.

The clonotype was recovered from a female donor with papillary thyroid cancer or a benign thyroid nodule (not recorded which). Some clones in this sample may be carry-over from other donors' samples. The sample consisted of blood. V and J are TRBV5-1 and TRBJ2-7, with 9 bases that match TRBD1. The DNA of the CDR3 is TGCGCCAGCAGCTTCCAGGCCCGACAGGGGGGGTACGAGCAGTACTTC. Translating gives CASSFQARQGGYEQYF.